This TCR beta chain was sequenced in a study of shared clonotypes between healthy human individuals. Study background: The donor pool was made up of two women and three men aged 18 to 49. Overall study findings and caveats: Non-shared clonotypes had lower generation probabilities than clonotypes shared by all four sorted-subset donors.

For this clone: The antigen is undetermined.

As processed by the authors: ImmunoSEQ output held junction-only sequences without quality scores, so filtering differed. Measured with immunoSEQ multiplex PCR; TCRdb has only the in-frame clones, and not every one. Clone size and the V and J calls come from that table; the DNA yielded D and trimming. This sample yields about 2,500,000 clones, of which approximately 94% are seen a single time; roughly 0.14% belongs to the top ten. V dropped 3 bases and J dropped 2; count of bases not matched to a gene: 3. CDR1 SGHRS and CDR2 YFSETQ come from the germline V gene. The CDR3 has 15 residues. The specimen was naive CD4+ T cells sorted from blood. The subset was: CD45RA+ positively selected. The chain combines TRBV5-1 with TRBJ2-7, with 12 nucleotides matching TRBD2. The source of this sequence is a young man in good health. The CDR3 DNA is TGCGCCAGCAGCTCTCTAGCGGGAGGGACCTACGAGCAGTACTTC. Amino acids: CASSSLAGGTYEQYF.